This T cell receptor beta chain was recovered during a study of cytomegalovirus exposure and HLA in healthy donors. Points from the study as a whole: Available immune exposure information was restricted to CMV serostatus only. Later examination showed HLA-associated TCR beta chains had greater clonal expansion than equally common others.

About this clone itself: What it recognizes is unknown.

Primers: 60 Vbeta forward and 13 Jbeta reverse. Profiled with immunoSEQ multiplex PCR; TCRdb holds only in-frame clones, not every one. The sample carries around 270,000 clones, 80% recorded once. Between the trimmed V and J ends, which lost 1 base and 4 bases, there was a span of 11 bases. The CDR3 is 14 amino acids. Germline assignment: CDR1 SGHAT and CDR2 FQNNGV. Sequencing was performed on PBMCs. The rearrangement links TRBV11-2 to TRBJ2-7; TRBD1 is a possible D gene (5 bases). The receptor's source is a girl aged 2-10 years in good health and CMV-seronegative. The CDR3 here is CASSLVAGPYEQYF. The CDR3 DNA sequence: TGTGCCAGCAGCTTAGTGGCAGGGCCTTACGAGCAGTACTTC.